This TCR beta chain was retrieved from a study of blood T cell repertoires in COVID-19. Study information: The United States, Italy and Spain provided the acute and convalescent COVID-19 samples. Sources were T cells, B-cell-depleted T cells, or PBMCs; the material itself was cDNA or gDNA.

Original processing methods: Estimates of nucleated cell counts were drawn from the amplification of reference gene primers. Assay used: immunoSEQ multiplex PCR; TCRdb lists only in-frame clones, some missing. V and J calls and clone size are copied from that table; D and trimming were computed from the DNA. The sample holds approximately 80,000 clones, more than 85% seen once. CDR1 is SGHTA and CDR2 is FQGNSA in the germline V gene. The CDR3 consists of 17 residues. The V gene end was trimmed by 3 bases and the J gene end by 2 bases; junction bases not matched to a gene: 7. Source material: peripheral blood. The TCR originated in a man in his forties with acute or convalescent COVID-19. The chain is built from TRBV7-2 and TRBJ2-3; 11 nucleotides align to TRBD2. The chain's CDR3 is CASSFRTSGSPTDTQYF. In DNA form, the CDR3 reads TGTGCCAGCAGCTTCCGGACTAGCGGGTCCCCCACAGATACGCAGTATTTT.